This T cell receptor beta chain derives from a study of blood T cell repertoires in COVID-19 (dated by TCRdb to 2018 to 2021). Some background on the complete study: Collaborator samples came from the United States, Italy and Spain and covered acute and convalescent phases of COVID-19. The dataset comprised deeply sampled blood TCRbeta repertoires from subjects exposed to, actively infected with, or recovered from COVID-19. The prospective study material was composed of cDNA or gDNA derived from T cells, B-cell-depleted T cells, or PBMCs. The repertoires were released in a freely available public database meant as a resource for research on the immune response to SARS-CoV-2. The samples were drawn from two sources: the first 160 participants of the ongoing ImmuneRACE study, and some 1,300 subjects contributed by 6 global collaborators. Where HLA class I and class II types were available, the types were taken from metadata supplied by the sample provider, not from assay-based typing. Sample metadata almost always included a de-identified subject ID, COVID-19 status, age in years and sex.

TCRbeta CDR3 regions were amplified from genomic DNA using the immunoSEQ Assay, a bias-controlled multiplex PCR. In the original analysis: Within the assay, amplification of reference gene primers was used to estimate how many nucleated cells each sample contained. Sequence reads were collapsed and filtered to measure the absolute abundance of every unique TCRbeta CDR3 rearrangement. For each sample, productive Simpson clonality was calculated as the square root of Simpson's diversity index over productive rearrangements. TCRdb's version of the immuneACCESS table is confined to in-frame rearrangements and falls short of the full clone set. An unresolved V gene accounts for under half of the shortfall where checked; the remainder is of unknown origin. That table supplies the V and J calls and clone size; D and trimming were determined from the DNA. The sample table shows approximately 490,000 clones, and roughly 87% are seen once. Under 0.85% of the sample is in the top ten clones.

Participants in the prospective study were aged about 18 to 100 years, lived in 24 United States geographic areas, and enrolled through a virtual design. In the prospective study, cohorts were assigned on the basis of participant-reported clinical history obtained from a screening survey and a study questionnaire. Recovered participants in ImmuneRACE Cohort 3 were defined by two consecutive negative NP/OP PCR tests, clearance by a healthcare professional, or resolution of symptoms. Each participant in the prospective study had whole blood, serum and a nasopharyngeal or oropharyngeal swab collected by mobile phlebotomists. Additional blood draws and questionnaires over a roughly two-month period could optionally be provided by prospective study participants. Prospective study blood samples were shipped either frozen or at room temperature before DNA extraction. General findings and caveats noted by the study authors: The quantity of clinical and demographic metadata differed by source and by participant and was supplied without curation.

The cysteine opens and the phenylalanine closes a CDR3 of 16 amino acids. The only DNA kept is the CDR3, 48 bases in frame from the first base. Between the V and J ends, shortened by 4 bases and 10 bases respectively, the junction contains 23 bases. The germline V gene encodes CDR1 LNHDA and CDR2 SQIVND (reference sequence). Note on this clone: The specificity of this receptor is unknown. No clone much larger than this one lies a single base away; base qualities are absent.

This clonotype was obtained from a woman aged 18-30 years who had recovered from COVID-19. What was sequenced was PBMCs or T cells enriched from blood (not recorded which). The chain is assembled from TRBV19 and TRBJ2-1, with TRBD2 tentatively as D gene (6 bases match). The nucleotide sequence reads as follows: TGTGCCAGTAGTAGGCCTCAGATTAGCGGCTTGAGGGAGCAGTTCTTC. The translation is CASSRPQISGLREQFF.